The text below deals with one T cell receptor (beta chain). This clone was observed a single time. Its binding antigen is unknown. Base qualities are missing; no much larger clone stands one base away. Using the deep immunoSEQ assay, TCR CDR3 regions were amplified from genomic DNA by multiplex PCR. Extracted genomic DNA from each cell subset was distributed evenly across all wells of several immunoSEQ 96-well plates, and each plate was treated as a replicate. For unsorted PBMC, about 300 ng of genomic DNA, equivalent to about 30,000 T cell genomes, went into each replicate PCR. Ten immunoSEQ deep assay plates were used to sequence unsorted PBMC genomic DNA. The purified libraries were quantified using a Qubit 3.0 fluorometer, sized with a Bioanalyzer 2100, and then quantified again using the KAPA Library Quantification kit. Every immunoSEQ 96-well plate was sequenced on a dedicated single-read 150-cycle Illumina NextSeq 550 flow cell. Concerning the study's data processing: Because the immunoSEQ output held only junctional sequences and lacked quality scores, the filtering could not match the filtering applied to full-length reads. To assign V/J genes and CDR3, sequences were annotated against IMGT germline references using PyIR, a Python wrapper for IgBLAST v1.9. Any read was removed if the V/J assignment was weak (E-value above 1e-6), the CDR3 was missing, or the read contained stop codons, out-of-frame junctions, or ambiguous translated residues. V3J clonotypes were defined as sequences sharing the same inferred V gene, J gene, and CDR3 amino acid sequence. The percentage overlap between two repertoires was calculated by dividing the number of shared unique clonotypes by the size of the smaller repertoire. RTK rarefaction, the Chao1 estimator, and Recon v2.1 estimates of unobserved clonotypes were used to assess repertoire richness. In TCRdb, the immuneACCESS table is reduced to in-frame sequences with V and J assigned. These tables do not hold every clone; where another copy was compared, an unresolved V gene accounts for under half, and the others remain unexplained. The D gene and trimming were derived from the DNA, and the V and J assignments and clone size from that table. A total of fewer than 650,000 clones appear in this sample, just over 75% of them only once. About 12% of the sample is held by the ten biggest clonotypes.

The donors were healthy, HIV-negative adults with no recently reported acute infections or vaccinations. Only Caucasian adults living in Nashville, Tennessee, USA were represented among the donors. For unsorted samples, approximately 81 million PBMCs were counted, and genomic DNA was extracted using the QIAamp DNA Blood Mini kit. Blood was collected by leukapheresis, and PBMCs were isolated by Ficoll-Histopaque density gradient centrifugation and then cryopreserved in liquid nitrogen vapor phase. These data are taken from a study of shared clonotypes between healthy human individuals (dated by TCRdb to the early 2020s). Some background on the complete study: Two women and a few men aged 18 to 49 years were included in the cohort. To estimate repertoire size and how much clonotypes are shared between individuals, the study performed deep sequencing of blood TCR repertoires from a handful of healthy adults. Libraries were prepared and TCR repertoires were sequenced by different laboratories using diverse techniques, in order to increase sequencing depth and limit assay-specific biases. Between about 0.85 and 8.9 billion PBMCs per donor were obtained by leukapheresis. What the research found in general, with its limitations: Pairwise subsampling indicated that sequencing depth was expected to affect the degree of clonotype sharing among donors. The small number of donors limited the genetic and exposure-history diversity represented. Only blood was sampled, and tissue TCR repertoires likely differ from those in blood.

CDR1 and CDR2, looked up from the germline V gene, are WSHSY and SAAADI. The CDR3 covers 14 residues, taking in both the cysteine and the phenylalanine. Here the CDR3 DNA is all that survives: 42 bases in frame from base 1. Deletion took 6 bases off V and 1 base off J, with a span of 13 bases between the germline ends. Sequenced material: PBMCs. The clonotype originates from a middle-aged woman in good health. Some clones in this sample may be carry-over from other donors' samples. The chain employs TRBV10-2 and TRBJ2-7, with no confident D gene call. The CDR3 reads CASSQTVVSYEQYF. The DNA reads TGCGCCAGCAGCCAAACCGTGGTTTCCTACGAGCAGTACTTC.